Shown below are 7 T cell receptor beta chains from a single sample sequenced in a study of cytotoxic CD8 clonotypes in ibrutinib-treated CLL. The table came from immunoSEQ multiplex PCR; TCRdb's copy has only in-frame clones and leaves some out. The sample records under 150,000 clones, 80% being singletons. Sequenced here: PBMCs, sampled after 36 months of ibrutinib treatment. Every receptor here comes from a human donor with chronic lymphocytic leukemia.

This clone was counted a few times. The chain combines TRBV5-1 with TRBJ2-7, with 8 nucleotides matching TRBD2. Germline-derived CDR1 and CDR2 are SGHRS and YFSETQ. V shed 0 bases, J shed 2 bases, and the junction held 4 bases outside the gene matches. The CDR3 is made up of 15 amino acids. The CDR3 loop is CASSLDLAGAYEQYF. The CDR3 region has the DNA TGCGCCAGCAGCTTGGACCTAGCGGGCGCCTACGAGCAGTACTTC. Together with reference TRBV5-1 and TRBJ2-7, the CDR3 gives the full variable domain: KAGVTQTPRYLIKTRGQQVTLSCSPISGHRSVSWYQQTPGQGLQFLFEYFSETQRNKGNFPGRFSGRQFSNSRSEMNVSTLELGDSALYLCASSLDLAGAYEQYFGPGTRLTVT.

The rearrangement joins TRBV18 to TRBJ1-1; D gene unclear. This CDR3 spans 13 amino acids. The germline gives CDR1 KGHSH, CDR2 LQKENI. Trimming shortened V by 2 bases and J by 4 bases, and 8 bases separated the two germline ends. As DNA, the CDR3 is TGTGCCAGCTCACCAGGGCAAACCACTGAAGCTTTCTTT. Protein sequence: CASSPGQTTEAFF.

This chain connects TRBV4-1 to TRBJ1-2; possibly TRBD1 for D (5 bases). Germline V gene sequence: CDR1 MGHRA, CDR2 YSYEKL. The germline V and J ends were trimmed by 0 bases and 4 bases, with 12 bases remaining between them. The CDR3 contains 15 residues. The CDR3 protein is CASSQDRGGGYGYTF. In nucleotides, the CDR3 is TGCGCCAGCAGCCAAGATCGGGGGGGTGGCTATGGCTACACCTTC.

This chain connects TRBV6-1 to TRBJ1-5; D not certain. Trimming pared 4 bases from V and 0 bases from J, leaving 7 bases between. CDR3 size: 14 residues. The V gene's germline CDR1 is MNHNS and CDR2 SASEGT. The CDR3 protein is CASSGHTSNQPQHF. DNA of the CDR3: TGTGCCAGCAGTGGACACACTAGCAATCAGCCCCAGCATTTT.

The chain combines TRBV18 with TRBJ2-5; no reliable D call. The V gene lost 0 bases and the J gene lost 4 bases, with 9 bases spanning the gap. Germline V gene sequence: CDR1 KGHSH, CDR2 LQKENI. CDR3 length equals 14 residues. DNA for the CDR3: TGTGCCAGCTCACCACCGGGAACCCGAGAGACCCAGTACTTC. It yields the protein CASSPPGTRETQYF.

This rearrangement joins TRBV20-1 to TRBJ2-3; 8 bases agree with TRBD1. The germline V gene encodes CDR1 DFQATT and CDR2 SNEGSKA (reference sequence). V lost 6 bases, J lost 10 bases, and 6 bases stayed unmatched. The CDR3 length is 11 residues. CDR3: CSATRTGPQYF. Here the CDR3 DNA reads TGCAGTGCGACTCGGACAGGGCCGCAGTATTTT.

The rearrangement links TRBV10-1 to TRBJ2-7; TRBD1 is a possible D gene (6 bases). Trimming took off 0 bases at V and 3 bases at J, with 9 bases between the two ends. Looked up from germline, CDR1 is WNHNN and CDR2 is SYGVQD (reference sequence). This CDR3 is 14 amino acids long. CDR3 amino acids: CASSESTTGYEQYF. The CDR3 DNA sequence: TGCGCCAGCAGTGAGTCCACGACAGGCTACGAGCAGTACTTC.